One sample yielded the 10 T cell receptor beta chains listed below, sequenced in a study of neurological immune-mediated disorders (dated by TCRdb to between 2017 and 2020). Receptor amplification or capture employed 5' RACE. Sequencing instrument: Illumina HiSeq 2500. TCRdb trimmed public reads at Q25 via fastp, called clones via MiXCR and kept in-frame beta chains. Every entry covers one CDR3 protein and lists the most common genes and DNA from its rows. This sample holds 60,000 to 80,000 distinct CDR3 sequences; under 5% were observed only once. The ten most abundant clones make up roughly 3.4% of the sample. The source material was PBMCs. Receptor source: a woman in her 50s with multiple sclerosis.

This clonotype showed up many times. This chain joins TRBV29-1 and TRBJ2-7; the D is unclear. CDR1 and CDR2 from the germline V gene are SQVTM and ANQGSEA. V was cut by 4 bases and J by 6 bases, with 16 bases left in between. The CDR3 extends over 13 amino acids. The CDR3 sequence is CSVARPRMIEQYV. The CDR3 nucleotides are TGCAGCGTTGCCCGTCCTCGCATGATCGAGCAGTACGTC.

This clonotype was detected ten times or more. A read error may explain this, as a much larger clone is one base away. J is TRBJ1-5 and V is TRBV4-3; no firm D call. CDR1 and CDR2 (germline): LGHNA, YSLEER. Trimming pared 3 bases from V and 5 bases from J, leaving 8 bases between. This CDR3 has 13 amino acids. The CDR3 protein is CASSQESYQPQHF. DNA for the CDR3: TGCGCCAGCAGCCAGGAAAGCTATCAGCCCCAGCATTTT.

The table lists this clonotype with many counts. CDR3 loop: CASSPDSYNEQFF. CDR3 nucleotides: TGTGCCAGCAGCCCCGACAGTTACAATGAGCAGTTCTTC. This rearrangement joins TRBV12-3 or TRBV12-4 to TRBJ2-1; TRBD1 might be the D (5 bases). Trimming took 6 bases from V and 4 from J, leaving 10 bases between them. This CDR3 region has 13 residues.

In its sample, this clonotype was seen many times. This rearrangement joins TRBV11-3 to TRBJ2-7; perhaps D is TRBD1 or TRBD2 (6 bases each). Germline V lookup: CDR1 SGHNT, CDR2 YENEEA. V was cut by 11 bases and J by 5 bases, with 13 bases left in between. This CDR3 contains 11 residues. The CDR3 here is CASGASNEQYF. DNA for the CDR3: TGTGCCTCGGGGGCTTCGAACGAGCAGTACTTC.

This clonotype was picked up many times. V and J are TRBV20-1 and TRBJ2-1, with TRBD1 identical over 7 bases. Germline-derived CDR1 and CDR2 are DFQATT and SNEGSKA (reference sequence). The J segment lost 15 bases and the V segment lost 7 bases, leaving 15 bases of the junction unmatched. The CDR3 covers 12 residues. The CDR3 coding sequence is TGCAGTGTTCCCCCAATGACAGGGTATCTGTTCTTC. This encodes CSVPPMTGYLFF.

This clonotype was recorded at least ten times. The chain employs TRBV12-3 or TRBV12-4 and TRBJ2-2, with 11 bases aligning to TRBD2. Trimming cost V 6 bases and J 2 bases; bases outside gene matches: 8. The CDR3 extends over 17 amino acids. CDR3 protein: CASREGLAALNTGELFF. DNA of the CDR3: TGTGCCAGCAGGGAGGGACTAGCGGCATTAAACACCGGGGAGCTGTTTTTT.

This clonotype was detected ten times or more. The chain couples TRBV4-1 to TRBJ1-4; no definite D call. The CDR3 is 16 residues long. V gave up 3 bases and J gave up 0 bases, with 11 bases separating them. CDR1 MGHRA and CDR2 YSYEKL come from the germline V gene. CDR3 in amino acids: CASSQLLIATNEKLFF. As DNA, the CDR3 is TGCGCCAGCAGCCAGTTATTGATTGCAACTAATGAAAAACTGTTTTTT.

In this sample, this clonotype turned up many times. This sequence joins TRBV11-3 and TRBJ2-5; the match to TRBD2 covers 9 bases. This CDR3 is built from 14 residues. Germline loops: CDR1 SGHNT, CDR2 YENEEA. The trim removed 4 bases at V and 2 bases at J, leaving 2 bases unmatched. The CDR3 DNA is TGTGCCAGCAGCTCAGGACTAGCGCAAGAGACCCAGTACTTC. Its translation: CASSSGLAQETQYF.

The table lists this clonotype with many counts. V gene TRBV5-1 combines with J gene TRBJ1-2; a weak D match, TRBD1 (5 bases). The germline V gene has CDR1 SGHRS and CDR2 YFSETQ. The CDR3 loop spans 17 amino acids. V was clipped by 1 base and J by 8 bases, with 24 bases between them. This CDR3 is CASSLMGSGHNTRGYTF. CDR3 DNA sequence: TGCGCCAGCAGCTTGATGGGGTCCGGACATAACACGAGAGGCTACACCTTC.

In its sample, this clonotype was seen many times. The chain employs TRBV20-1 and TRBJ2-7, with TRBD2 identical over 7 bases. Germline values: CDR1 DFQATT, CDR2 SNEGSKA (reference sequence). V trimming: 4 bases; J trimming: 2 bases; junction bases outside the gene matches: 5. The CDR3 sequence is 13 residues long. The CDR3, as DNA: TGCAGTGCTACCCGGGACTACACCTACGAGCAGTACGTC. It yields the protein CSATRDYTYEQYV.